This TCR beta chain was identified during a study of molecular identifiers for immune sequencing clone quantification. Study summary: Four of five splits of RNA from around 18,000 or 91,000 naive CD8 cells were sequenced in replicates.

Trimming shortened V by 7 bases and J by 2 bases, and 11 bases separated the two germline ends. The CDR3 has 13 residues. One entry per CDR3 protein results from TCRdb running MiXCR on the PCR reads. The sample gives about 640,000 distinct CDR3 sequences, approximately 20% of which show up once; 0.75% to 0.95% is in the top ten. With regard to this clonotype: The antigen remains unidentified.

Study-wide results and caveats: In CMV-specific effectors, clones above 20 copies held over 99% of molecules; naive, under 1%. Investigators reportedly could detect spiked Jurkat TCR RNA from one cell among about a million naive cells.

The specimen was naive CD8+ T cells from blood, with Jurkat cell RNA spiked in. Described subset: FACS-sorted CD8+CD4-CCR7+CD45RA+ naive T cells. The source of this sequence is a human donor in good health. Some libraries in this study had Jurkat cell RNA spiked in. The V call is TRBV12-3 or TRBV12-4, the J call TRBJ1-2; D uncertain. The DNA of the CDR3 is TGTGCCAGCACCCTGGGCAGAAACTATGGCTACACCTTC. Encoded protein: CASTLGRNYGYTF.